This TCR beta chain is drawn from a study of blood T cell repertoires in COVID-19. Study-wide context: From T cells, B-cell-depleted T cells, or PBMCs came the material, which was cDNA or gDNA.

Produced via immunoSEQ multiplex PCR; TCRdb's table is partial and in-frame only. Among about 97,000 clones listed, more than 75% were seen once. Germline loops: CDR1 SGHTA, CDR2 FQGNSA. The germline V and J ends were trimmed by 1 base and 1 base, with 12 bases remaining between them. The CDR3 has 16 amino acids. Sequenced material: peripheral blood. The chain carries TRBV7-2 and TRBJ2-3, with D perhaps TRBD2 (5 bases). The sequence derives from a human donor in a cohort sampled during active COVID-19. The CDR3 is CASSLGLASGTDTQYF. CDR3 bases: TGTGCCAGCAGCTTAGGGCTAGCTTCAGGCACAGATACGCAGTATTTT.